This T cell receptor beta chain was retrieved from a study of glioma-infiltrating T cells after dendritic cell vaccination. Profiled with immunoSEQ multiplex PCR; TCRdb holds only in-frame clones, not every one. The sample consists of about 92,000 clones, about nine tenths of them appearing once. The CDR3 consists of 13 residues. V was shortened by 5 bases and J by 0 bases, with 6 bases between the two germline ends. Germline-derived CDR1 and CDR2 are SEHNR and FQNEAQ (reference sequence). No glioblastoma patient carried an isocitrate dehydrogenase mutation. Before vaccination, two weeks after the third vaccination, and at progression, PBMC were collected.

Sample: blood, taken before dendritic cell vaccination. The V call is TRBV7-9, the J call TRBJ2-3, with unresolved D. The sequence came from a human donor with glioblastoma. The CDR3 loop is CASSPTSTDTQYF. The CDR3 DNA reads as TGTGCCAGCAGCCCGACTAGCACAGATACGCAGTATTTT.